Listed below are T cell receptor beta chains from one sample, sequenced in a study of long-term antiretroviral therapy in people with HIV. TCRdb's copy holds only in-frame clones and misses some; the assay was immunoSEQ multiplex PCR. Of about 22,000 clones in the sample, around 84% were seen once. This sample comprised unsorted PBMCs, obtained 1.8 years before starting antiretroviral therapy. The source is a woman in her 30s with HIV. Each CDR3 is given with its conserved first and last residue. D genes are given only for firm matches. Clone size is given for some rows only: seen once, a few or many times, or a class if the clone is expanded.

J gene,V gene,D gene,clone size,CDR3 protein,CDR3 DNA
TRBJ2-1,TRBV6-1,.,.,CASSEAPFGAGDEQFF,TGTGCCAGCAGTGAAGCGCCCTTCGGGGCCGGGGATGAGCAGTTCTTC
TRBJ1-2,TRBV5-1,TRBD1,few,CASSTGTGANYGYTF,TGCGCCAGCAGCACCGGCACAGGGGCTAACTATGGCTACACCTTC
TRBJ1-2,TRBV5-8,.,.,CASIRSGYPKGYTF,TGTGCCAGCATCCGAAGCGGCTATCCTAAGGGCTACACCTTC
TRBJ1-4,TRBV14,.,.,CASSQWTGATNEKLFF,TGTGCCAGCAGCCAATGGACGGGGGCAACTAATGAAAAACTGTTTTTT
TRBJ2-2,TRBV4-2,.,.,CASSRAPGPDTGELFF,TGTGCCAGCAGCCGAGCACCGGGGCCCGACACCGGGGAGCTGTTTTTT
TRBJ1-2,TRBV27,TRBD1,once,CASSPPGQGNYGYTF,TGTGCCAGCAGCCCCCCGGGACAGGGGAACTATGGCTACACCTTC
TRBJ1-1,TRBV29-1,.,.,CSGRGGTEAFF,TGCAGTGGCCGGGGAGGCACTGAAGCTTTCTTT
TRBJ2-1,TRBV11-3,.,.,CASSLDHEQFF,TGTGCCAGCAGCCTGGACCATGAGCAGTTCTTC
TRBJ1-5,TRBV6-5,.,.,CASSYRQDNQPQHF,TGTGCCAGCAGTTACCGACAGGACAATCAGCCCCAGCATTTT
TRBJ1-2,TRBV14,TRBD1,.,CASSQNYGTGGDGYTF,TGTGCCAGCAGCCAAAATTACGGGACAGGGGGAGACGGCTACACCTTC
TRBJ1-2,TRBV21-1,.,.,CASSKAPGIFYGYTF,TGTGCCAGCAGCAAAGCGCCAGGGATCTTTTATGGCTACACCTTC
TRBJ2-3,TRBV6-1,.,.,CASSEEPLGAIWADTQYF,TGTGCCAGCAGTGAAGAACCTCTGGGGGCGATTTGGGCAGATACGCAGTATTTT
TRBJ1-2,TRBV6-5,.,.,CATRRGNYGYTF,TGTGCCACCCGACGGGGGAACTATGGCTACACCTTC
TRBJ2-3,TRBV6-5,TRBD1,.,CASSQRDRPTDTQYF,TGTGCCAGCAGTCAACGGGACAGACCTACAGATACGCAGTATTTT
TRBJ1-2,TRBV28,.,few,CASSLRREAYGYTF,TGTGCCAGCAGTTTACGTCGGGAAGCCTATGGCTACACCTTC
TRBJ1-6,TRBV21-1,.,once,CASSPRGQGENSPLHF,TGTGCCAGCAGCCCGAGGGGACAGGGGGAAAATTCACCCCTCCACTTT
TRBJ1-1,TRBV5-6,.,.,CASSLGENTEAFF,TGTGCCAGCAGCTTGGGGGAGAACACTGAAGCTTTCTTT
TRBJ2-1,TRBV10-3,TRBD1,.,CATADWTGGSPNEQFF,TGTGCCACGGCAGACTGGACAGGGGGTAGCCCCAATGAGCAGTTCTTC
TRBJ1-2,TRBV6-1,.,few,CASTLGTGNGYTF,TGTGCCAGCACTCTAGGTACAGGGAATGGCTACACCTTC
TRBJ2-2,TRBV19,.,.,CASSVGTYTGELFF,TGTGCCAGTAGTGTGGGGACCTACACCGGGGAGCTGTTTTTT
TRBJ2-7,TRBV27,.,.,CASSRDLGGYEQYF,TGTGCCAGCAGTAGGGATTTGGGGGGCTACGAGCAGTACTTC
TRBJ2-3,TRBV18,.,once,CASSPGQGFTDTQYF,TGTGCCAGCTCACCGGGGCAGGGGTTCACAGATACGCAGTATTTT
TRBJ1-5,TRBV19,.,.,CASSAVQPQHF,TGTGCCAGTAGTGCGGTCCAGCCCCAGCATTTT
TRBJ1-2,TRBV6-1,.,.,CASSELSAGAVGYTF,TGTGCCAGCAGTGAACTAAGCGCGGGGGCTGTAGGCTACACCTTC
TRBJ1-4,TRBV5-1,.,.,CASSSPGGGEKLFF,TGCGCCAGCAGCTCCCCGGGGGGGGGTGAAAAACTGTTTTTT
TRBJ1-3,TRBV5-5,.,.,CASSLRFSDSGNTIYF,TGTGCCAGCAGCTTGCGTTTTAGTGACTCTGGAAACACCATATATTTT
TRBJ2-1,TRBV7-2,.,.,CASSSKSVVRGASYNEQFF,TGTGCCAGCAGCTCCAAAAGCGTGGTTCGGGGGGCGAGTTACAATGAGCAGTTCTTC
TRBJ1-1,TRBV19,TRBD1,.,CASSIAETGGSTEAFF,TGTGCCAGTAGTATAGCCGAGACAGGGGGTAGCACTGAAGCTTTCTTT
TRBJ1-1,TRBV19,.,.,CASSVPWRDTEAFF,TGTGCCAGTAGTGTCCCATGGAGAGACACTGAAGCTTTCTTT
TRBJ2-2,TRBV7-3,.,.,CASSLDGGELFF,TGTGCCAGCAGCTTAGATGGCGGGGAGCTGTTTTTT
TRBJ2-7,TRBV6-1,.,.,CASSQWTEGPYEQYF,TGTGCCAGCAGTCAATGGACAGAGGGGCCCTACGAGCAGTACTTC
TRBJ1-1,TRBV6-4,.,.,CASSPTLATEAFF,TGTGCCAGCAGTCCCACCTTGGCCACTGAAGCTTTCTTT
TRBJ2-3,TRBV7-2,.,.,CASSSRGAFTDTQYF,TGTGCCAGCAGCTCTCGGGGGGCGTTCACAGATACGCAGTATTTT
TRBJ1-4,TRBV9,TRBD1,.,CASSLTGSWEKLFF,TGTGCCAGCAGCCTGACAGGGTCATGGGAAAAACTGTTTTTT
TRBJ2-1,TRBV18,TRBD1,once,CASSRIPGGLDEQFF,TGTGCCAGCTCTCGAATCCCAGGGGGCTTGGATGAGCAGTTCTTC
TRBJ2-6,TRBV5-1,.,.,CASSSETSQVAGANVLTF,TGCGCCAGCAGCTCGGAGACATCCCAGGTGGCTGGGGCCAACGTCCTGACTTTC
TRBJ1-1,TRBV25-1,TRBD1,.,CASRPDRGQGATEAFF,TGTGCCAGCAGGCCGGATAGGGGACAGGGGGCAACTGAAGCTTTCTTT
TRBJ1-2,TRBV9,.,.,CASRGGWGYTF,TGTGCCAGCAGAGGCGGCTGGGGCTACACCTTC
TRBJ2-2,TRBV5-1,TRBD1,.,CASSPGTANTGELFF,TGCGCCAGCAGCCCCGGGACAGCCAACACCGGGGAGCTGTTTTTT
TRBJ2-7,TRBV5-6,.,.,CASSLELDDYEQYF,TGTGCCAGCAGCTTGGAGCTTGACGACTACGAGCAGTACTTC
TRBJ2-7,TRBV2,.,once,CASSPQGYEQYF,TGTGCCAGCAGTCCACAGGGTTACGAGCAGTACTTC
TRBJ2-5,TRBV7-7,.,.,CASSPPSGGETQYF,TGTGCCAGCAGCCCACCAAGCGGCGGAGAGACCCAGTACTTC